The rows below give T cell receptor beta chains drawn from one sample of a study of technical replicates of blood from a few donors. Sequenced by immunoSEQ multiplex PCR; TCRdb stores in-frame clones only, minus some. The profile shows more than 65,000 clones, 95% to 97% of them singletons. Specimen: T cells isolated from PBMCs. The receptor source for this set is a human donor in good health. CDR3s include the opening cysteine and the closing phenylalanine or tryptophan. Fields, in order: clone size, D gene, J gene, V gene, CDR3 DNA, CDR3 protein. A D gene is named only where the DNA matches it firmly. Clone size, where shown, is once, few, many, or a class for clones that have expanded.

>-|TRBD2|TRBJ2-7|TRBV9
TGTGCCAGCAGCGTAGGAGGCGGGGGACTCTACGAGCAGTACTTC
CASSVGGGGLYEQYF
>-|-|TRBJ1-1|TRBV19
TGTGCCAGTAGTATAGGAACAGGTGCGAACACTGAAGCTTTCTTT
CASSIGTGANTEAFF
>once|-|TRBJ2-7|TRBV28
TGTGCCAGCAGCCCTGAGCTACAGAGCTCCTACGAGCAGTACTTC
CASSPELQSSYEQYF
>-|TRBD2|TRBJ2-5|TRBV5-1
TGCGCCACCTCCCGGGGGGGCAATGGGGAAGAGACCCAGTACTTC
CATSRGGNGEETQYF
>once|-|TRBJ1-2|TRBV30
TGTGCCTGGAGCCGGGGTCCCTATGGCTACACCTTC
CAWSRGPYGYTF
>-|-|TRBJ1-3|TRBV29-1
TGCAGCGCCCACGAGCATCGGGGTCCCCTCTCTGGAAACACCATATATTTT
CSAHEHRGPLSGNTIYF
>once|-|TRBJ2-6|TRBV2
TGTGCCAGCAGTGAAAAGGGGGGGCAGGGAGGTGCCAACGTCCTGACTTTC
CASSEKGGQGGANVLTF
>-|TRBD1|TRBJ1-4|TRBV11-2
TGTGCCAGCAGCGACAGGGGTACTAATGAAAAACTGTTTTTT
CASSDRGTNEKLFF
>-|-|TRBJ1-1|TRBV2
TGTGCCAGCAGCCCCCTCACTGAAGCTTTCTTT
CASSPLTEAFF
>-|-|TRBJ2-3|TRBV30
TGTGCCTGGAGTGTAGGGATCGGCGGGGGCACAGATACGCAGTATTTT
CAWSVGIGGGTDTQYF
>-|-|TRBJ2-1|TRBV28
TGTGCCAGCAGACGAGGGATGGATGGCTACAATGAGCAGTTCTTC
CASRRGMDGYNEQFF
>-|-|TRBJ2-1|TRBV20-1
TGCAGTGCTCTTAACAATGAGCAGTTCTTC
CSALNNEQFF
>-|TRBD1|TRBJ1-2|TRBV9
TGTGCCAGCAGCCAACAGGGGAGTAACTATGGCTACACCTTC
CASSQQGSNYGYTF
>-|TRBD1|TRBJ1-2|TRBV19
TGTGCCAGTTCGGGACAGGGCTCTCGGGGCTACACCTTC
CASSGQGSRGYTF
>-|-|TRBJ2-1|TRBV6-1
TGTGCCAGCATCACTGACCCCGGCAGGGTGAATGAGCAGTTCTTC
CASITDPGRVNEQFF
>-|-|TRBJ2-3|TRBV5-6
TGTGCCAGCAGCTTTCGCCGGGACGGGACATCGCAGTATTTT
CASSFRRDGTSQYF
>-|TRBD1|TRBJ1-4|TRBV6-1
TGTGCCAGCAGAGACAGGGTATTAGGGCGAGAAAAACTGTTTTTT
CASRDRVLGREKLFF
>-|-|TRBJ1-5|TRBV6-6
TGTGCCAGCATGGCGGGGAGCAATCAGCCCCAGCATTTT
CASMAGSNQPQHF
>-|TRBD1|TRBJ1-2|TRBV6-1
TGTGCCAGCACGGATCCCGGGACAGACTATGGCTACACCTTC
CASTDPGTDYGYTF